This TCR beta chain was identified during a study of blood T cell repertoires in COVID-19. Study-wide background: Donors in the United States, Italy and Spain gave samples during acute or convalescent COVID-19.

The repertoire was sequenced with immunoSEQ multiplex PCR; TCRdb's copy has only in-frame clones and lacks some. The sample contains about 380,000 clones, roughly 86% of which appear only once. This clonotype was obtained from a human donor with acute or convalescent COVID-19. The donor label of this sample is uncertain. Sequenced material: peripheral blood.

This chain's CDR3 is CASSSDRVTEAFF. The CDR3 region has the DNA TGTGCCAGTAGTTCGGACAGGGTTACTGAAGCTTTCTTT. The chain recombines TRBV19 with TRBJ1-1; TRBD1 aligns across 8 bases. Looked up from germline, CDR1 is LNHDA and CDR2 is SQIVND (reference sequence). The CDR3 has 13 residues. Unmatched junction bases numbered 4, after V lost 5 bases and J lost 5 bases.